The entry that follows covers one TCR beta chain sequence. Its specificity is not known. Looked up from germline, CDR1 is SGHVS and CDR2 is FNYEAQ. CDR3 length equals 15 residues. V lost 1 base and J 4 bases, leaving 8 bases between the germline ends. Alopecia areata patients provided lesional scalp punch biopsies and peripheral blood, both collected for the study. These data are taken from a study of CD8+ T cells in alopecia areata. Study outcomes and limitations: Normal scalp had lower clonality than lesional scalp, with alopecia totalis/universalis lesions showing this most strongly.

The sequencing template was cDNA reverse transcribed from extracted RNA. The repertoire was sequenced with immunoSEQ multiplex PCR; TCRdb's copy has only in-frame clones and lacks some. Here the sample spans some 180,000 clones, around 63% being singletons. This TCR came from a human donor with alopecia areata. The sample was CD4+ T cells sorted from blood, taken at week 0. V gene TRBV7-6 combines with J gene TRBJ2-6; D is possibly TRBD2 (6 bases). CDR3 amino acids: CASSLGGRGANVLTF. The CDR3, as DNA: TGTGCCAGCAGCTTAGGAGGGAGGGGGGCCAACGTCCTGACTTTC.